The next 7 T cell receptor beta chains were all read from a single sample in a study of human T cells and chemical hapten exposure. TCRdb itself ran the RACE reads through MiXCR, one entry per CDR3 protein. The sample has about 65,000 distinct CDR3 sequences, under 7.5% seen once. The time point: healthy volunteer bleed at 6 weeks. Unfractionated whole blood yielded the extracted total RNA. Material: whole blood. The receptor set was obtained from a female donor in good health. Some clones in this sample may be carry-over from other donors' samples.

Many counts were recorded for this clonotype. CDR3: CASSPHGQGTPDTQYF. The CDR3 nucleotides read TGTGCCAGCAGCCCGCATGGACAGGGGACACCAGATACGCAGTATTTT. The rearrangement joins TRBV7-9 to TRBJ2-3, with 9 bases matching TRBD1. CDR1 and CDR2 (germline): SEHNR, FQNEAQ (reference sequence). There are 16 residues in the CDR3. V shed 5 bases, J shed 4 bases, and the junction held 10 bases outside the gene matches.

As DNA, the CDR3 is TGTGCCAGCAGATTAGACCTAAACACTGAAGCTTTCTTT. It yields the protein CASRLDLNTEAFF. The chain combines TRBV2 with TRBJ1-1; no clear D. Looked up from germline, CDR1 is SNHLY and CDR2 is FYNNEI. Trimming took 6 bases from V and 2 from J, leaving 10 bases between them. CDR3 length: 13 residues.

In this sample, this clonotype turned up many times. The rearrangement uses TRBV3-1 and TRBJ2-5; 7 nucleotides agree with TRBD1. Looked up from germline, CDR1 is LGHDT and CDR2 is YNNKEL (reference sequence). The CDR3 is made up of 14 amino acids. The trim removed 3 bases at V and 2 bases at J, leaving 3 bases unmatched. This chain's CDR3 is CASSQRDRQETQYF. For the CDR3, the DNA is TGTGCCAGCAGCCAGAGGGACAGACAAGAGACCCAGTACTTC.

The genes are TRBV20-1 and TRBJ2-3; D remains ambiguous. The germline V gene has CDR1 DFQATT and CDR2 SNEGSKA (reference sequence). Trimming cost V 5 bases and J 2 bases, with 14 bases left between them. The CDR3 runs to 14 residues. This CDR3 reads CSARPQLATDTQYF. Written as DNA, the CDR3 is TGCAGTGCTCGCCCCCAGCTTGCCACAGATACGCAGTATTTT.

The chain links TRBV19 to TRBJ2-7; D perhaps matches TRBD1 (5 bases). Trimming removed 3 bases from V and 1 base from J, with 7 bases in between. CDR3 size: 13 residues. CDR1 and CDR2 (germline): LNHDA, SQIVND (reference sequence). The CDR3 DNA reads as TGTGCCAGTAGTATGACAGATTCCTACGAGCAGTACTTC. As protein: CASSMTDSYEQYF.

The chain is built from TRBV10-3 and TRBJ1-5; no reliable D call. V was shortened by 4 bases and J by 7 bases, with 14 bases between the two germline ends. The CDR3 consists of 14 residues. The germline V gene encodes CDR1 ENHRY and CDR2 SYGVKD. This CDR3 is CAISADTGKQPQHF. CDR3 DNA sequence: TGTGCCATCAGTGCAGATACCGGGAAACAGCCCCAGCATTTT.

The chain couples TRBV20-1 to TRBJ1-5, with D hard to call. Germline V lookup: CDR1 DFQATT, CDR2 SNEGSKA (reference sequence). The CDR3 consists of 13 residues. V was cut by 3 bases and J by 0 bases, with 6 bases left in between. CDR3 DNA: TGCAGTGCTAGTGGAGATAGCAATCAGCCCCAGCATTTT. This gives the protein CSASGDSNQPQHF.